This T cell receptor beta chain is drawn from a study of CD8+ T cells in alopecia areata. Findings and limits, study-wide: Lesional scalp, notably in alopecia totalis/universalis, had clonality above that of normal scalp.

Extracted from the samples, RNA was reverse transcribed into cDNA to serve as the sequencing template. Clones were read by immunoSEQ multiplex PCR, and TCRdb kept only the in-frame ones, dropping some. The table includes around 100,000 clones, 85% to 90% detected once. CDR3 length: 15 residues. Trimming stripped 2 bases from V and 0 bases from J, with 11 bases between. Germline V gives CDR1 SGHRS, CDR2 YFSETQ. The treatment here: oral pan-JAK inhibitor, 5-10 mg twice daily. Researchers took lesional scalp punch biopsies and peripheral blood from people who were alopecia areata patients. To note about this clone: Its cognate antigen is unknown.

The input for sequencing was CD8+ T cells sorted from blood, taken between weeks 30 and 35, from a patient treated with tofacitinib. This chain links TRBV5-1 with TRBJ1-2, with a possible D match to TRBD1 (5 bases). The receptor was isolated from a human donor with alopecia areata. CDR3 loop: CASSFYRRSNYGYTF. CDR3 sequence (DNA): TGCGCCAGCAGCTTTTACAGGAGGTCTAACTATGGCTACACCTTC.